The 28 T cell receptor beta chains given below trace back to one sample, sequenced in a study of T cell responses to AZD1222 COVID-19 vaccine. Method: immunoSEQ multiplex PCR; TCRdb's copy keeps in-frame clones and lacks some. This table has about 130,000 clones, around 86% appearing once. Material: peripheral blood, obtained on day 0 of AZD1222 vaccination. The receptors here all came from an adult in good health.

This chain uses TRBV2 with TRBJ1-2; unclear D gene. Per germline, CDR1 SNHLY and CDR2 FYNNEI. The CDR3 loop spans 15 amino acids. The V end lost 6 bases, the J end lost 7 bases, and 21 bases lay between the germline ends. CDR3 protein: CASREGLSLSSGYTF. Written as DNA, the CDR3 is TGTGCCAGCAGGGAGGGTCTCTCTTTGTCTAGTGGCTACACCTTC.

This chain uses TRBV20-1 with TRBJ2-5; 10 bases are shared with TRBD2. The length of the CDR3 is 17 residues. V lost 3 bases, J lost 0 bases, and 10 bases stayed unmatched. Germline CDR1 reads DFQATT; CDR2 reads SNEGSKA (reference sequence). In DNA form, the CDR3 reads TGCAGTGCTAGTCTAGCGGGGGACCGCCTGTACCAAGAGACCCAGTACTTC. This codes for CSASLAGDRLYQETQYF.

Worth noting for this clone: Germline is not matched at one junction end, which may reflect a read error. The V call is TRBV24-1, the J call TRBJ1-2; D gene ambiguous. Germline assignment: CDR1 KGHDR and CDR2 SFDVKD. The CDR3 runs to 13 residues. The CDR3 here is CATGDSGTSGYTF. DNA of the CDR3: TGTGCCACCGGTGACTCAGGTACCTCTGGCTACACCTTC.

The chain recombines TRBV19 with TRBJ1-4; D ambiguous. Looked up from germline, CDR1 is LNHDA and CDR2 is SQIVND (reference sequence). This CDR3 spans 13 amino acids. V was trimmed by 7 bases and J by 8 bases, leaving 14 bases between them. This CDR3 is CASTTSRREKLFF. The DNA of the CDR3 is TGTGCCAGTACCACCTCCAGGAGGGAAAAACTGTTTTTT.

In its sample, this clone was seen once. The chain links TRBV5-4 to TRBJ1-1; possibly TRBD1 for D (5 bases). The V gene lost 2 bases and the J gene lost 4 bases, with 12 bases spanning the gap. CDR3 size: 14 residues. The germline V gene has CDR1 SGHNT and CDR2 YYREEE (reference sequence). CDR3 bases: TGTGCCAGCAGCTTCCGGAAGGGGATCACTGAAGCTTTCTTT. Translating it yields CASSFRKGITEAFF.

This chain connects TRBV2 to TRBJ1-5, with D maybe TRBD1 (5 bases). CDR3 size: 13 residues. The V end lost 3 bases, the J end lost 5 bases, and 8 bases lay between the germline ends. CDR1 is SNHLY and CDR2 is FYNNEI in the germline V gene. The CDR3 is CASSEQGYQPQHF. The CDR3, as DNA: TGTGCCAGCAGTGAGCAGGGTTATCAGCCCCAGCATTTT.

The rearrangement uses TRBV7-2 and TRBJ1-2; D may be TRBD1 (6 bases). V lost 3 bases, J lost 2 bases, and 13 bases lay in between. Germline-derived CDR1 and CDR2 are SGHTA and FQGNSA. The CDR3 totals 15 residues. This CDR3 is CASSLGGAGNYGYTF. As DNA, the CDR3 is TGTGCCAGCAGCTTGGGGGGGGCAGGCAACTATGGCTACACCTTC.

The genes are TRBV3-1 (or the pseudogene TRBV3-2) and TRBJ2-1, with TRBD1 identical over 8 bases. With V trimmed by 2 bases and J by 9 bases, 6 bases remained unmatched. The CDR3 sequence is 14 residues long. Per the germline V gene, CDR1 is LGHDT and CDR2 is YNNKEL (reference sequence). CDR3 residues: CASSQQTGVGEQFF. The DNA of the CDR3 is TGTGCCAGCAGCCAACAGACAGGGGTTGGTGAGCAGTTCTTC.

This sequence joins TRBV19 and TRBJ2-3; D is tentatively TRBD1 or TRBD2 (5 bases each). The CDR3 has 14 residues. V lost 4 bases, J lost 4 bases, and 12 bases lay in between. The V gene's germline CDR1 is LNHDA and CDR2 SQIVND (reference sequence). CDR3 DNA sequence: TGTGCCAGTAGTACCGGGACCGGATCAGATACGCAGTATTTT. The encoded protein is CASSTGTGSDTQYF.

This clone has just a few counts. The CDR3: CASSLEGTRTEAFF. DNA of the CDR3: TGTGCCAGCAGCTTAGAAGGGACTAGGACTGAAGCTTTCTTT. The genes are TRBV7-9 and TRBJ1-1; tentative D call: TRBD1 (5 bases). V lost 1 base and J 5 bases, leaving 11 bases between the germline ends. In germline, CDR1 is SEHNR, CDR2 FQNEAQ (reference sequence). The CDR3 runs 14 residues. Combining the CDR3 with reference TRBV7-9 and TRBJ1-1 gives the whole variable domain DTGVSQNPRHKITKRGQNVTFRCDPISEHNRLYWYRQTLGQGPEFLTYFQNEAQLEKSRLLSDRFSAERPKGSFSTLEIQRTEQGDSAMYLCASSLEGTRTEAFFGQGTRLTVV.

The rearrangement joins TRBV4-1 to TRBJ1-2; D is unresolved. The V end was cut by 0 bases, the J end by 5 bases, with 10 bases between. Looked up from germline, CDR1 is MGHRA and CDR2 is YSYEKL. This CDR3 is built from 14 residues. CDR3 sequence (DNA): TGCGCCAGCAGCCAAGATTGGCAGGAGTATGGCTACACCTTC. Translation: CASSQDWQEYGYTF.

The V call is TRBV4-1, the J call TRBJ1-4, with D perhaps matching TRBD1 (6 bases). This CDR3 comprises 16 residues. V lost 8 bases and J lost 8, with 24 bases in between. Germline CDR1 reads MGHRA; CDR2 reads YSYEKL. In nucleotides, the CDR3 is TGCGCCAGCGCTCAAAGTCGGGGGCGCGCGGAGGAAAAACTGTTTTTT. Translating it yields CASAQSRGRAEEKLFF.

This chain links TRBV6-4 with TRBJ1-1; D ambiguous. Germline CDR1 reads MRHNA; CDR2 reads SNTAGT. The germline V and J ends were trimmed by 6 bases and 5 bases, with 16 bases remaining between them. CDR3 length equals 14 residues. CDR3 residues: CASSETPSGTEAFF. The CDR3 region has the DNA TGTGCCAGCAGCGAAACCCCCTCCGGGACTGAAGCTTTCTTT.

Remarks on this clone: The same CDR3 arises from other DNA sequences in this sample as well. The chain carries TRBV20-1 and TRBJ1-5; D uncertain. V was shortened by 5 bases and J by 0 bases, with 2 bases between the two germline ends. CDR3 length: 11 amino acids. Germline V gives CDR1 DFQATT, CDR2 SNEGSKA (reference sequence). CDR3 DNA sequence: TGCAGTGCTGGTAGCAATCAGCCCCAGCATTTT. Amino acid sequence: CSAGSNQPQHF.

J is TRBJ1-2 and V is TRBV3-1 (or the pseudogene TRBV3-2); D gene uncertain. With 0 bases removed from V and 4 bases from J, the gap between germline ends came to 6 bases. The CDR3 has 13 amino acids. Per the germline V gene, CDR1 is LGHDT and CDR2 is YNNKEL (reference sequence). The CDR3 bases are TGTGCCAGCAGCCAAGAATACCGCTATGGCTACACCTTC. Amino acid sequence: CASSQEYRYGYTF.

The chain combines TRBV7-3 with TRBJ2-3, with 14 bases matching TRBD2. Germline V gene lookup returns CDR1 SGHTA and CDR2 FQGTGA. CDR3 size: 15 residues. V lost 2 bases and J lost 8; bases outside the gene matches: 3. The CDR3 reads CASSLEGLAGVTQYF. DNA for the CDR3: TGTGCCAGCAGCTTAGAGGGACTAGCGGGGGTTACGCAGTATTTT.

This chain joins TRBV11-3 and TRBJ2-3; D is possibly TRBD2 (5 bases). The germline gives CDR1 SGHNT, CDR2 YENEEA. V lost 0 bases, J lost 8 bases, and 6 bases lay in between. The CDR3 loop spans 12 amino acids. The CDR3 sequence: CASSLDRGTQYF. DNA of the CDR3: TGTGCCAGCAGCTTAGATCGGGGTACGCAGTATTTT.

This sequence joins TRBV30 and TRBJ1-5; D might be TRBD1 (5 bases). This CDR3 has 14 residues. CDR1 is GTSNPN, CDR2 SVGIG, per germline (reference sequence). V was pared by 3 bases and J by 4 bases, with 13 bases between. CDR3 bases: TGTGCCTGGAGCTCCGGGACCTTAAATCAGCCCCAGCATTTT. It specifies CAWSSGTLNQPQHF.

This chain connects TRBV5-4 to TRBJ1-2; 9 positions match TRBD1. Unmatched junction bases numbered 3, after V lost 4 bases and J lost 5 bases. There are 13 residues in the CDR3. The germline gives CDR1 SGHNT, CDR2 YYREEE (reference sequence). In nucleotides, the CDR3 is TGTGCCAGCAGCATCGGACAGGGGTATGGCTACACCTTC. As protein: CASSIGQGYGYTF.

Concerning this clone: The junction shows a germline mismatch at one end, possibly a read error. The rearrangement links TRBV7-2 to TRBJ1-1; a weak D match, TRBD1 (5 bases). The CDR3 is made up of 15 amino acids. CDR1 and CDR2 (germline): SGHTA, FQGNSA. The CDR3 DNA follows: TGTGCCAGCAGCTTAGAGGTCTCAGGGAACCCTGAAGCTTTCTTT. Translated, it gives CASSLEVSGNPEAFF.

The CDR3 here is CASSPYGTPTIYGYTF. The CDR3 nucleotides are TGCGCCAGCAGCCCATACGGGACACCGACTATCTATGGCTACACCTTC. The chain links TRBV5-1 to TRBJ1-2, with D possibly being TRBD1 (6 bases). The CDR3 spans 16 residues. Germline assignment: CDR1 SGHRS and CDR2 YFSETQ. V was cut by 4 bases and J by 4 bases, with 20 bases left in between.

This clone was seen once. V and J are TRBV7-9 and TRBJ1-5, with 7 bases matching TRBD1. J gave up 7 bases and V 2 bases, and 20 bases lay outside the gene matches. The CDR3 spans 19 residues. Per germline, CDR1 SEHNR and CDR2 FQNEAQ (reference sequence). CDR3 sequence reads: CASSLSTPRQGRDNQPQHF. CDR3 nucleotides: TGTGCCAGCAGCTTATCCACTCCCCGACAGGGACGGGACAACCAGCCCCAGCATTTT. The full variable domain, in which reference TRBV7-9 and TRBJ1-5 provide the parts outside the CDR3, is DTGVSQNPRHKITKRGQNVTFRCDPISEHNRLYWYRQTLGQGPEFLTYFQNEAQLEKSRLLSDRFSAERPKGSFSTLEIQRTEQGDSAMYLCASSLSTPRQGRDNQPQHFGDGTRLSIL.

The chain carries TRBV5-1 and TRBJ2-5; the match to TRBD2 covers 7 bases. The germline V gene has CDR1 SGHRS and CDR2 YFSETQ. The ends lost 4 bases at V and 4 bases at J; junction bases unmatched: 16. The CDR3 contains 17 residues. Written as DNA, the CDR3 is TGCGCCAGCAGCAAGGGTCCCACCCGGGGGGTGGGAGAGACCCAGTACTTC. It translates to CASSKGPTRGVGETQYF.

DNA of the CDR3: TGTGCCAGCAGTAGGACCGGGACAGGGGTTCTCGAGCAGTACTTC. Encoded protein: CASSRTGTGVLEQYF. The chain couples TRBV6-5 to TRBJ2-7, with 10 nucleotides matching TRBD1. With V trimmed by 5 bases and J by 6 bases, 10 bases remained unmatched. The CDR3 extends over 15 amino acids. In germline, CDR1 is MNHEY, CDR2 SVGAGI.

This chain joins TRBV5-8 and TRBJ1-5; D not certain. The CDR3 is made up of 17 amino acids. In germline, CDR1 is SGHTS, CDR2 YDEGEE. V lost 4 bases, J lost 1 base, and 18 bases lay in between. CDR3 region: CASSPIWTSVSNQPQHF. CDR3 DNA: TGTGCCAGCAGCCCTATTTGGACTAGCGTAAGCAATCAGCCCCAGCATTTT.

This chain uses TRBV9 with TRBJ2-5, with TRBD2 matching over 9 bases. The CDR3 consists of 16 residues. Germline CDR1 SGDLS, CDR2 YYNGEE. The trim removed 4 bases at V and 0 bases at J, leaving 7 bases unmatched. In DNA, the CDR3 is TGTGCCAGCAGCCCGCGACTAGCGGTCAACCAAGAGACCCAGTACTTC. Protein sequence: CASSPRLAVNQETQYF.

The CDR3 DNA follows: TGTGCCAGCAGAGGACAGGGGAGAACTGAAGCTTTCTTT. Residues: CASRGQGRTEAFF. The rearrangement joins TRBV6-5 to TRBJ1-1; 9 bases map to TRBD1. The CDR3 extends over 13 amino acids. Germline values: CDR1 MNHEY, CDR2 SVGAGI. V trimming: 6 bases; J trimming: 5 bases; junction bases outside the gene matches: 4.

The chain links TRBV4-1 to TRBJ1-3; D is uncertain. Germline V CDR1 and CDR2: MGHRA, YSYEKL. The CDR3 sequence is 12 residues long. Between the trimmed V and J ends, which lost 1 base and 4 bases, there was a span of 2 bases. The CDR3 protein is CASSQVGNTIYF. In DNA, the CDR3 is TGCGCCAGCAGCCAAGTGGGAAACACCATATATTTT.